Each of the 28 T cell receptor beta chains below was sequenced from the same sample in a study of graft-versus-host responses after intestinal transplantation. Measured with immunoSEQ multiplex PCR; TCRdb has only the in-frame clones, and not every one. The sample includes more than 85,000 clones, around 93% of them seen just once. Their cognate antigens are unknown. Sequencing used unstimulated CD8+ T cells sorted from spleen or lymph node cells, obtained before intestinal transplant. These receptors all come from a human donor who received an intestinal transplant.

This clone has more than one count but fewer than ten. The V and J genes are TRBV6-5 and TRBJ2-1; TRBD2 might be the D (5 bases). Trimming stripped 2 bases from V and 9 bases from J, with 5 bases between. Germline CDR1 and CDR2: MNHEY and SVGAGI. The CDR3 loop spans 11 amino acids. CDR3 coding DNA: TGTGCCAGCAGTTACGGGAGTGAGCAGTTCTTC. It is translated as CASSYGSEQFF.

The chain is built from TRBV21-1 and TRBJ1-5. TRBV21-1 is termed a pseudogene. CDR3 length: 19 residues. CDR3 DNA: TGTGCCAGCAGCTCGCGCGTCGGACTCCTGTTGTATAGCAATCAGCCCCAGCATTTT. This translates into CASSSRVGLLLYSNQPQHF.

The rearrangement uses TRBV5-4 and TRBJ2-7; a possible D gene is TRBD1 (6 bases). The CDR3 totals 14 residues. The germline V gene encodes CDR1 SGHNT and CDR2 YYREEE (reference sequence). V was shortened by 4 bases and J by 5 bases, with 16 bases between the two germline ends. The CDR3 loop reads CASSPGQGSHEQYF. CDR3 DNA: TGTGCCAGCAGCCCTGGTCAGGGGTCCCACGAGCAGTACTTC.

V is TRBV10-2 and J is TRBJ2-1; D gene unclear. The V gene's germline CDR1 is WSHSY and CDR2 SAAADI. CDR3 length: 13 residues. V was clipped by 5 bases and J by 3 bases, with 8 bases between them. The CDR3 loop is CASSLGIYNEQFF. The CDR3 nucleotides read TGCGCCAGCAGTTTAGGGATCTACAATGAGCAGTTCTTC.

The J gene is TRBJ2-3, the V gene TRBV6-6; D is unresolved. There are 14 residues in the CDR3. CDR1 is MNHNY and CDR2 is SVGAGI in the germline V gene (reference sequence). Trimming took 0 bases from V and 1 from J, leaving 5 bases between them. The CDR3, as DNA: TGTGCCAGCAGTTACTCCGTCCGCACAGATACGCAGTATTTT. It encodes CASSYSVRTDTQYF.

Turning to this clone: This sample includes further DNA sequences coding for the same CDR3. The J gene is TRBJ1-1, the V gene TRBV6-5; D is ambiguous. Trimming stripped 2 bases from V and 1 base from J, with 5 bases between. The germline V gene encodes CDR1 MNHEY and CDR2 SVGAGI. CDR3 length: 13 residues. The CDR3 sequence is CASSYGRNTEAFF. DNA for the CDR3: TGTGCCAGCAGTTACGGTCGGAACACTGAAGCTTTCTTT.

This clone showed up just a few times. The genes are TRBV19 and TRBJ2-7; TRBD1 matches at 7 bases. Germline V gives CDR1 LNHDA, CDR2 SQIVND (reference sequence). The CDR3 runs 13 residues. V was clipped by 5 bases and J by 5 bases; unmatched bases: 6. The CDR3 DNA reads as TGTGCCAGTAGTCCCTGGACAGGAAACGAGCAGTACTTC. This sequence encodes CASSPWTGNEQYF.

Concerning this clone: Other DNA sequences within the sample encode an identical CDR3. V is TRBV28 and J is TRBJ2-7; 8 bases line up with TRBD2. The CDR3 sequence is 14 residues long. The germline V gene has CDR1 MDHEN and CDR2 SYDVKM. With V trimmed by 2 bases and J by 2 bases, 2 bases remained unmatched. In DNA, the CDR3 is TGTGCCAGCAGTTTACCGGGAGGGACCTACGAGCAGTACTTC. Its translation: CASSLPGGTYEQYF.

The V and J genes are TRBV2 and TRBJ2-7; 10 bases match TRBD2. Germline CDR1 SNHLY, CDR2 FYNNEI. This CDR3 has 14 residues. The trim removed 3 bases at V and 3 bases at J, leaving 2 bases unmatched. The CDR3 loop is CASSEASGSYEQYF. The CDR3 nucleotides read TGTGCCAGCAGTGAGGCTAGCGGGAGCTACGAGCAGTACTTC.

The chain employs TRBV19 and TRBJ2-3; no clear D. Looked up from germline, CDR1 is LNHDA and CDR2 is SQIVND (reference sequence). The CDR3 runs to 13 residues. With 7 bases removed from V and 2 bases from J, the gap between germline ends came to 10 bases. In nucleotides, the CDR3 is TGTGCCAGTACCAACCCCCCCACAGATACGCAGTATTTT. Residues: CASTNPPTDTQYF.

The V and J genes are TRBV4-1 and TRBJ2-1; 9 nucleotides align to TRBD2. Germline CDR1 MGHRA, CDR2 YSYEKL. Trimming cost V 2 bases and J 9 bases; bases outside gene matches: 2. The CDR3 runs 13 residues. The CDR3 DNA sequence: TGCGCCAGCAGCCAACGGACTAGCGTTGAGCAGTTCTTC. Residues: CASSQRTSVEQFF.

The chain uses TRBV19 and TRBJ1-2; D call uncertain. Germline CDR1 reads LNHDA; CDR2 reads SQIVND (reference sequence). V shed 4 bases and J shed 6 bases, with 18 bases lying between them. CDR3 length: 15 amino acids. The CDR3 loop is CASSTPADRANGYTF. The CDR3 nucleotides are TGTGCCAGTAGTACCCCCGCGGACCGGGCTAATGGCTACACCTTC.

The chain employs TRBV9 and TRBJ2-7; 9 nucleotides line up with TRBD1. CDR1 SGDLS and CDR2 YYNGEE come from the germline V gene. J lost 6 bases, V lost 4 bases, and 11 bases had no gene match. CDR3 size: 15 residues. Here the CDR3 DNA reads TGTGCCAGCAGCCCCCGGGGGACAGGGTCTCGCGAGCAGTACTTC. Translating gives CASSPRGTGSREQYF.

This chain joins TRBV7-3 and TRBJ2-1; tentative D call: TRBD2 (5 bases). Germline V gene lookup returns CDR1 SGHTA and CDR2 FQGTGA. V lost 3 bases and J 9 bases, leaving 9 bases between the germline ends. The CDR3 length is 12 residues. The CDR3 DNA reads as TGTGCCAGCAGCTTTAAGGCGGGTGAGCAGTTCTTC. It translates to CASSFKAGEQFF.

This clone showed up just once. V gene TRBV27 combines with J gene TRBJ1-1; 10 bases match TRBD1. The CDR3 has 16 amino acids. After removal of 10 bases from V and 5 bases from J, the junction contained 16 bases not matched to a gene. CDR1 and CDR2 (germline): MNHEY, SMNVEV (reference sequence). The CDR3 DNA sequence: TGTGCCACCAAACTGGGACAGGGGACAGTTTGGACTGAAGCTTTCTTT. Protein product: CATKLGQGTVWTEAFF.

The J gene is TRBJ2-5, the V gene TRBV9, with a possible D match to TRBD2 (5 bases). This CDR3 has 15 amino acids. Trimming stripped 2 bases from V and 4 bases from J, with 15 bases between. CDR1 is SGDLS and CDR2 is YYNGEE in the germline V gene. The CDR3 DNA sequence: TGTGCCAGCAGCGTTTATGAGGGTGGAGGAGAGACCCAGTACTTC. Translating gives CASSVYEGGGETQYF.

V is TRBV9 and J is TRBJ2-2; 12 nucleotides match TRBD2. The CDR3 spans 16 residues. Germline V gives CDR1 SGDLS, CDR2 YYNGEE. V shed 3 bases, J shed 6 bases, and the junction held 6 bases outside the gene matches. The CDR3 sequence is CASSGSSGRASGELFF. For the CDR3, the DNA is TGTGCCAGCAGCGGATCTAGCGGGAGGGCCTCCGGGGAGCTGTTTTTT.

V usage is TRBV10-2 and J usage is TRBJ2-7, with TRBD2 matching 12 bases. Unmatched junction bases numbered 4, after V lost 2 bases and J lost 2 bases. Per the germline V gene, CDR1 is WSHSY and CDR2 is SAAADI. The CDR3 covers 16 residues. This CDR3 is CASSELRTSGTYEQYF. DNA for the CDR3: TGCGCCAGCAGTGAGCTACGGACTAGCGGGACCTACGAGCAGTACTTC.

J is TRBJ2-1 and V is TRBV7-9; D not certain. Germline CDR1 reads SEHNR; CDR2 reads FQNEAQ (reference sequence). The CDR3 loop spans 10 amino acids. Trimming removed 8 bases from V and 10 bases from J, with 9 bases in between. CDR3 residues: CASGHREQFF. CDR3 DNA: TGTGCCAGCGGTCACCGGGAGCAGTTCTTC.

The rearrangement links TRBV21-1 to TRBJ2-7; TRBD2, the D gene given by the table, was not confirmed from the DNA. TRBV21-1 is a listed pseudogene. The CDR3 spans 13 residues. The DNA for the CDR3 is TGTGCCAGCAGCAAACGGCTAGCTTACGAGCAGTACTTC. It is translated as CASSKRLAYEQYF.

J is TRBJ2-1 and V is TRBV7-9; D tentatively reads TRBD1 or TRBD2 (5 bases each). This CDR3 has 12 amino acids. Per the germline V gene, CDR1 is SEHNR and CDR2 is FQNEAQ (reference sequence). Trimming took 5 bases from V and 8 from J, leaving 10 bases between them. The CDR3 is CASSPGGDEQFF. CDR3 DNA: TGTGCCAGCAGCCCTGGGGGTGATGAGCAGTTCTTC.

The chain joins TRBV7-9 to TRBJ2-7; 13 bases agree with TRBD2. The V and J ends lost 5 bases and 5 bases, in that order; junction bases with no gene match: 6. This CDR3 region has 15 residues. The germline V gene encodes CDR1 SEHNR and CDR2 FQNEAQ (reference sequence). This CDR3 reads CASSPGLAGAHEQYF. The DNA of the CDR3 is TGTGCCAGCAGCCCAGGACTAGCGGGAGCCCACGAGCAGTACTTC.

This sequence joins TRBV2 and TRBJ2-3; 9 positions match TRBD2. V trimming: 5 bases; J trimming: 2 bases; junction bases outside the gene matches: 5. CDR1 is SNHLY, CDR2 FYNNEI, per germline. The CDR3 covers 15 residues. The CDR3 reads CASSLRTSDTDTQYF. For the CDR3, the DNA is TGTGCCAGCAGTCTGAGGACTAGCGACACAGATACGCAGTATTTT.

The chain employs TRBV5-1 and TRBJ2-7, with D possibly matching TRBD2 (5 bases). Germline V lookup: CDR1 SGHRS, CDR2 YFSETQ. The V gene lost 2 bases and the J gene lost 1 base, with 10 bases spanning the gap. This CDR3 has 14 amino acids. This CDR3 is CASSFSGMSYEQYF. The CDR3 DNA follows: TGCGCCAGCAGCTTTTCGGGGATGTCCTACGAGCAGTACTTC. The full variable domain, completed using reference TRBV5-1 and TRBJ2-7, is KAGVTQTPRYLIKTRGQQVTLSCSPISGHRSVSWYQQTPGQGLQFLFEYFSETQRNKGNFPGRFSGRQFSNSRSEMNVSTLELGDSALYLCASSFSGMSYEQYFGPGTRLTVT.

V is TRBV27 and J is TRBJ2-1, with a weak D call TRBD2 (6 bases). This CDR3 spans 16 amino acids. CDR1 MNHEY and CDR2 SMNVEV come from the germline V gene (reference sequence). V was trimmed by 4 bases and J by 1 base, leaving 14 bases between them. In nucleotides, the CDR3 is TGTGCCAGCAGTTCCTCCCCCGGGAGATCCTACAATGAGCAGTTCTTC. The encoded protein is CASSSSPGRSYNEQFF.

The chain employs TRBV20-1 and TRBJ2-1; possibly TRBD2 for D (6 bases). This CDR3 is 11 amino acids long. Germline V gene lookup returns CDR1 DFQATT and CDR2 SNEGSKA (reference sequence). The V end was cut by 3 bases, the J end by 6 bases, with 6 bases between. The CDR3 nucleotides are TGCAGTGCTAGGACTAGCAATGAGCAGTTCTTC. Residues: CSARTSNEQFF.

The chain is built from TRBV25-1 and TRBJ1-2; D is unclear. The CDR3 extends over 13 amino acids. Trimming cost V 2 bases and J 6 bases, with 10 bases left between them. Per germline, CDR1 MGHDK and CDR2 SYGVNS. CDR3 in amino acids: CASSETWSDGYTF. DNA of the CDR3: TGTGCCAGCAGTGAAACATGGAGTGATGGCTACACCTTC.

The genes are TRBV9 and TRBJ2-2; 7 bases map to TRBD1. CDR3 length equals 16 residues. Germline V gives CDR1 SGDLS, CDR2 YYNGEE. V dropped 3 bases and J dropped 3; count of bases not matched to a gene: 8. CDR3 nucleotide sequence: TGTGCCAGCAGCGACGAAACAGGGGTCGACACCGGGGAGCTGTTTTTT. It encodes CASSDETGVDTGELFF.